This T cell receptor (beta chain) originates from a study of cytomegalovirus exposure and HLA in healthy donors. Study background: When 350 to 500 donors were genotyped, roughly 82% of them were found to fall in the Caucasian-associated ancestry cluster.

This clone was picked up a small number of times. 60 Vbeta and 13 Jbeta primers were used in PCR. In the original workflow: An analysis that came later counted some 81 million unique TCR beta chains, approximately 10 million shared. Generated by immunoSEQ multiplex PCR, the TCRdb table keeps only in-frame clones and is missing some. V and J calls and clone size are as listed in that table; D and trimming were resolved from the DNA. The table has 200,000 to 250,000 clones, about two thirds seen once. V lost 4 bases to trimming and J lost 2 bases, with 14 bases between them. Per the germline V gene, CDR1 is MGHRA and CDR2 is YSYEKL. This CDR3 has 16 amino acids.

This clonotype originated in a man in his forties in good health and CMV-seropositive. This chain uses TRBV4-1 with TRBJ1-4; D ambiguous. Sequencing was done on a sample of PBMCs. For the CDR3, the DNA is TGCGCCAGCAGCCCACATATGGTTGGCACTAATGAAAAACTGTTTTTT. Translating it yields CASSPHMVGTNEKLFF.